Shown below are 20 T cell receptor beta chains from a single sample sequenced in a study of shared clonotypes between healthy human individuals (dated by TCRdb to the early 2020s). The library was obtained by the immunoSEQ multiplex PCR assay. TCRdb obtained this table from immuneACCESS and retained in-frame rearrangements with V and J assigned. These tables miss some clones; where compared with another copy, unresolved V genes account for less than half of the shortfall, and the remainder is unexplained. The sample profile shows 200,000 to 250,000 clones; about 69% of them were found once. Of the sample, around 10% falls within the top ten clones. The sequenced material came from memory CD4+ T cells sorted from blood. Interpreted using the paper, the cell subset or site label stands for: CD45RA-negative fraction. These receptors came from a man in his thirties or forties in good health.

As concerns this clone: At one of its ends the junction is not consistent with the germline gene, which may arise from a read error. This chain joins TRBV6-5 and TRBJ2-7; 11 nucleotides line up with TRBD1. Germline CDR1 reads MNHEY; CDR2 reads SVGAGI. The CDR3 totals 11 residues. The CDR3, as DNA: TGTGCCATCAGTACCGGACAGGGGGCGAACTTC. It is translated as CAISTGQGANF.

This clone was observed a few times. This chain uses TRBV27 with TRBJ2-3, with 9 bases lining up with TRBD2. V lost 3 bases to trimming and J lost 11 bases; unmatched junction nucleotides: 9. Germline loops: CDR1 MNHEY, CDR2 SMNVEV (reference sequence). The CDR3 contains 14 residues. The CDR3 nucleotides are TGTGCCAGCAGTTTTGCGGGAGGGCCGGGGGAGCAGTATTTT. Its protein is CASSFAGGPGEQYF.

J is TRBJ2-3 and V is TRBV9; 8 nucleotides line up with TRBD2. J gave up 6 bases and V 0 bases, and 3 bases lay outside the gene matches. Germline CDR1 reads SGDLS; CDR2 reads YYNGEE. CDR3 length equals 14 residues. CDR3 nucleotides: TGTGCCAGCAGCGTAGGTGCGGGGGGCGATACGCAGTATTTT. It codes for CASSVGAGGDTQYF.

The chain links TRBV6-1 to TRBJ2-1, with D hard to call. Germline CDR1 and CDR2: MNHNS and SASEGT. The CDR3 is 15 residues long. The V end lost 4 bases, the J end lost 0 bases, and 10 bases lay between the germline ends. The CDR3 sequence is CASSADVSSYNEQFF. DNA of the CDR3: TGTGCCAGCAGTGCCGATGTAAGCTCCTACAATGAGCAGTTCTTC.

The chain has TRBV2 and TRBJ2-3; D is possibly TRBD2 (6 bases). The germline V gene has CDR1 SNHLY and CDR2 FYNNEI. This CDR3 is built from 10 residues. V was shortened by 9 bases and J by 14 bases, with 15 bases between the two germline ends. CDR3 loop: CARSSDLRYF. The DNA of the CDR3 is TGTGCCAGGTCTAGCGACCTAAGGTATTTT.

This chain uses TRBV2 with TRBJ2-1; 9 positions agree with TRBD2. Germline CDR1 SNHLY, CDR2 FYNNEI. J gave up 9 bases and V 7 bases, and 10 bases lay outside the gene matches. CDR3 length equals 14 residues. This CDR3 reads CASTPGLAVIEQFF. The CDR3 DNA follows: TGTGCCAGCACCCCGGGACTAGCTGTGATTGAGCAGTTCTTC.

The chain recombines TRBV4-1 with TRBJ1-2; perhaps TRBD1 as D (6 bases). There are 14 residues in the CDR3. V dropped 1 base and J dropped 6 bases, with 12 bases sitting between them. CDR1 is MGHRA, CDR2 YSYEKL, per germline. CDR3 coding DNA: TGCGCCAGCAGCCAAGCCTGGGGGGCGGATGGCTACACCTTC. This encodes CASSQAWGADGYTF.

The chain uses TRBV6-1 and TRBJ1-4; TRBD1 matches at 7 bases. In germline, CDR1 is MNHNS, CDR2 SASEGT. The length of the CDR3 is 14 residues. The V and J ends lost 6 bases and 8 bases, in that order; junction bases with no gene match: 9. In DNA, the CDR3 is TGTGCCAGCAGCGCACAGGGGTTTGGGGAAAAACTGTTTTTT. Protein sequence: CASSAQGFGEKLFF.

This sequence joins TRBV5-8 and TRBJ1-1; D gene ambiguous. This CDR3 is 16 amino acids long. Trimming stripped 4 bases from V and 1 base from J, with 17 bases between. CDR1 SGHTS and CDR2 YDEGEE come from the germline V gene. CDR3 region: CASSPRGSRSNTEAFF. Written as DNA, the CDR3 is TGTGCCAGCAGCCCCCGGGGTTCTAGGTCGAACACTGAAGCTTTCTTT.

The genes are TRBV28 and TRBJ2-5; D remains unclear. With 7 bases removed from V and 3 bases from J, the gap between germline ends came to 15 bases. This CDR3 is built from 14 residues. Germline CDR1 and CDR2: MDHEN and SYDVKM. The CDR3 coding sequence is TGTGCCAGCAAAAGCGTCCAGGCTAAAGAGACCCAGTACTTC. Translation gives CASKSVQAKETQYF.

J is TRBJ1-1 and V is TRBV11-2, with D possibly matching TRBD1 (5 bases). V shed 0 bases and J shed 5 bases, with 10 bases lying between them. Germline V CDR1 and CDR2: SGHAT, FQNNGV. There are 14 residues in the CDR3. CDR3 DNA sequence: TGTGCCAGCAGCTTAGAAATCAGGGTTACTGAAGCTTTCTTT. Translating gives CASSLEIRVTEAFF. Filled out from reference TRBV11-2 and TRBJ1-1, the complete variable domain reads EAGVAQSPRYKIIEKRQSVAFWCNPISGHATLYWYQQILGQGPKLLIQFQNNGVVDDSQLPKDRFSAERLKGVDSTLKIQPAKLEDSAVYLCASSLEIRVTEAFFGQGTRLTVV.

The rearrangement uses TRBV18 and TRBJ2-3, with D possibly being TRBD2 (5 bases). The CDR3 totals 15 residues. The germline V and J ends were trimmed by 6 bases and 0 bases, with 13 bases remaining between them. Germline CDR1 is KGHSH and CDR2 is LQKENI. CDR3 nucleotide sequence: TGTGCCAGCTCTAGGACTCGCCTTAGCACAGATACGCAGTATTTT. Amino acid sequence: CASSRTRLSTDTQYF. The variable domain in full, completed from reference TRBV18 and TRBJ2-3, reads NAGVMQNPRHLVRRRGQEARLRCSPMKGHSHVYWYRQLPEEGLKFMVYLQKENIIDESGMPKERFSAEFPKEGPSILRIQQVVRGDSAAYFCASSRTRLSTDTQYFGPGTRLTVL.

This sequence joins TRBV28 and TRBJ2-7; 14 nucleotides align to TRBD2. Germline trimming cut 5 bases from V and 4 bases from J; bases unmatched to any gene: 16. The CDR3 has 19 amino acids. Germline-derived CDR1 and CDR2 are MDHEN and SYDVKM. Written as DNA, the CDR3 is TGTGCCAGCAGTCCGGGCGGGGGCCCTGGGACTAGCGGGAGTTACGAGCAGTACTTC. This encodes CASSPGGGPGTSGSYEQYF.

The chain employs TRBV18 and TRBJ2-7, with TRBD2 identical over 8 bases. With 3 bases clipped from V and 4 bases from J, the junction kept 5 bases outside the gene matches. The CDR3 spans 14 residues. From germline, CDR1 is KGHSH and CDR2 LQKENI. CDR3 nucleotides: TGTGCCAGCTCACCCCGGGAGGGCGCGTACGAGCAGTACTTC. It specifies CASSPREGAYEQYF.

The chain joins TRBV18 to TRBJ1-3; D is ambiguous. CDR1 and CDR2 from the germline V gene are KGHSH and LQKENI. Trimming shortened V by 3 bases and J by 0 bases, and 12 bases separated the two germline ends. CDR3 length: 16 amino acids. The CDR3 region has the DNA TGTGCCAGCTCACCGTCGCCTCCCTACTCTGGAAACACCATATATTTT. Its protein product is CASSPSPPYSGNTIYF.

This clone was counted a few times. The gene calls are TRBV10-1 and TRBJ1-4; no clear D gene. Germline lookup yields CDR1 WNHNN and CDR2 SYGVQD (reference sequence). This CDR3 region has 13 residues. The ends were cut back, 0 bases at V and 7 bases at J, with 6 bases in the middle. This chain's CDR3 is CASSESLGEKLFF. CDR3 bases: TGCGCCAGCAGTGAGTCTTTGGGTGAAAAACTGTTTTTT.

V is TRBV10-3 and J is TRBJ2-7; D unresolved. CDR1 is ENHRY and CDR2 is SYGVKD in the germline V gene. This CDR3 is 13 amino acids long. Deletions cut 8 bases from V and 1 base from J, with 12 bases between. CDR3 sequence: CAIGDSRSYEQYF. As DNA, the CDR3 is TGTGCCATCGGCGACTCGCGTTCCTACGAGCAGTACTTC.

The V and J genes are TRBV29-1 and TRBJ2-5, with TRBD1 identical over 7 bases. The germline gives CDR1 SQVTM, CDR2 ANQGSEA. CDR3 length: 14 residues. V was clipped by 3 bases and J by 5 bases; unmatched bases: 9. For the CDR3, the DNA is TGCAGCGTTGACCGGCAGGGGGAGAGGGAGACCCAGTACTTC. Protein: CSVDRQGERETQYF.

In its sample, this clone was seen a few times. The chain carries TRBV19 and TRBJ1-1; tentatively, D is TRBD1 (5 bases). The CDR3 contains 14 residues. The V end was cut by 0 bases, the J end by 13 bases, with 18 bases between. Looked up from germline, CDR1 is LNHDA and CDR2 is SQIVND (reference sequence). For the CDR3, the DNA is TGTGCCAGTAGTATAGATTCCGGGGCCCCTGTGGATTTCTTT. Translating it yields CASSIDSGAPVDFF.

This clone was observed a few times. The chain links TRBV2 to TRBJ1-5, with D unclear. CDR3 size: 13 residues. CDR1 and CDR2 from the germline V gene are SNHLY and FYNNEI. Trimming stripped 6 bases from V and 7 bases from J, with 13 bases between. The CDR3 protein is CASRRHPGQPQHF. The CDR3 DNA reads as TGTGCCAGCAGGCGGCATCCGGGGCAGCCCCAGCATTTT.